The 9 T cell receptor beta chains given below trace back to one sample, sequenced in a study of blood T cells in healthy people across ages. Then a second PCR, running roughly 7 to 11 cycles, was carried out with a sample-barcoded 5' primer and a J-beta primer mix. A single record per CDR3 protein comes from TCRdb applying MiXCR to the 5' RACE reads. The sample lists fewer than 900,000 distinct CDR3 sequences; about 42% were seen once. The sample taken for sequencing was blood. These receptors all stem from a woman between 55 and 75 years old in good health.

This clonotype was seen repeatedly, ten times or more. This CDR3 is CASSSDTGQGRPGYTF. Here the CDR3 DNA reads TGCGCCAGCAGCTCCGACACGGGACAGGGACGGCCTGGCTACACCTTC. The rearrangement joins TRBV5-1 to TRBJ1-2, with 9 positions matching TRBD1. The V segment lost 3 bases and the J segment 7 bases; nucleotides outside the gene matches: 13. CDR3 length: 16 residues. CDR1 is SGHRS, CDR2 YFSETQ, per germline.

This clonotype came up a few times. This sequence joins TRBV14 and TRBJ2-5; 12 bases map to TRBD2. The CDR3 runs to 16 residues. V trimming: 4 bases; J trimming: 5 bases; junction bases outside the gene matches: 8. Per germline, CDR1 SGHDN and CDR2 FVKESK. The CDR3 nucleotides are TGTGCCAGCAGCCGACTAGCGGGGGCGCAGGGGGAGACCCAGTACTTC. Protein product: CASSRLAGAQGETQYF.

On this clonotype itself: A much larger clone lies one base from this, so it may be a read error. The rearrangement links TRBV12-3 or TRBV12-4 to TRBJ2-1; 12 nucleotides line up with TRBD2. The length of the CDR3 is 15 residues. The CDR3 coding sequence is TGTGCCGGCAGTTCCCTAGCGGGAGGGCCGGATGAGCAGTTCTTC. It is translated as CAGSSLAGGPDEQFF.

This chain links TRBV3-1 with TRBJ1-6; no definite D call. Looked up from germline, CDR1 is LGHDT and CDR2 is YNNKEL (reference sequence). The ends were cut back, 5 bases at V and 5 bases at J, with 7 bases in the middle. The CDR3 loop spans 13 amino acids. This CDR3 reads CASSEVHNSPLHF. The CDR3 DNA sequence: TGTGCCAGCAGCGAGGTCCATAATTCACCCCTCCACTTT.

This clonotype was detected a few times. This could be a read error, since a much larger clone is one nucleotide away. The chain carries TRBV12-3 or TRBV12-4 and TRBJ2-7, with D perhaps TRBD2 (6 bases). V was cut by 3 bases and J by 7 bases, with 16 bases left in between. This CDR3 is built from 14 residues. This CDR3 is CASSFRLAANEQYF. In DNA form, the CDR3 reads TGTGCCAGCAGTTTCCGCTTAGCGGCGAATGAGCAGTACTTC.

This clonotype was detected only a few times. The V call is TRBV20-1, the J call TRBJ2-3; D perhaps matches TRBD2 (5 bases). Germline values: CDR1 DFQATT, CDR2 SNEGSKA (reference sequence). The V end lost 6 bases, the J end lost 0 bases, and 22 bases lay between the germline ends. The CDR3 contains 17 residues. The CDR3 loop is CSAVSPLSGPSTDTQYF. The CDR3 DNA is TGCAGTGCCGTTTCCCCCTTAAGCGGCCCGAGCACAGATACGCAGTATTTT.

The J gene is TRBJ2-5, the V gene TRBV24-1, with D maybe TRBD2 (6 bases). The J call is uncertain, as TRBJ2-7 better fits the DNA end. There are 13 residues in the CDR3. Germline CDR1 reads KGHDR; CDR2 reads SFDVKD. The CDR3 DNA reads TGTGCCACCAGGGACGGGGGAACTAGCGAGCAGTACTTC. Translating it yields CATRDGGTSEQYF.

The chain carries TRBV5-6 and TRBJ1-1; D possibly corresponds to TRBD1 (5 bases). This CDR3 contains 15 residues. Trimming left V 0 bases short and J 1 base short, with 10 bases between. Germline V gene lookup returns CDR1 SGHDT and CDR2 YYEEEE. CDR3 amino acids: CASSLDPRENTEAFF. In DNA, the CDR3 is TGTGCCAGCAGCTTGGATCCCAGGGAGAACACTGAAGCTTTCTTT.

In this sample, this clonotype turned up many times. The chain uses TRBV4-2 and TRBJ2-7; D gene uncertain. Trimming took 0 bases from V and 0 from J, leaving 15 bases between them. Germline values: CDR1 LGHNA, CDR2 YNFKEQ. The CDR3 is made up of 17 amino acids. CDR3 amino acids: CASSQDLGRFSSYEQYF. CDR3 nucleotide sequence: TGTGCCAGCAGCCAAGATCTAGGGCGGTTTAGCTCCTACGAGCAGTACTTC.